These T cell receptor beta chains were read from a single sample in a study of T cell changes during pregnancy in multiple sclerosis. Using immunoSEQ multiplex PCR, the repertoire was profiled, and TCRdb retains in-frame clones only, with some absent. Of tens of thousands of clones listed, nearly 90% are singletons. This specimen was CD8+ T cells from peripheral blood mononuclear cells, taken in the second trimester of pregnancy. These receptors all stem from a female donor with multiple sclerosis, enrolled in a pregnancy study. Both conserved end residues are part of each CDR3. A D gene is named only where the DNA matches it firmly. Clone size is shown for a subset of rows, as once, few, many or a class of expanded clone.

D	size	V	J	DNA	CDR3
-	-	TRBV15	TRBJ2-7	TGTGCCACCAGCAGAGAAAGGGGTAACGAGCAGTACTTC	CATSRERGNEQYF
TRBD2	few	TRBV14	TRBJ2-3	TGTGCCAGCAGCCTCTATGCGGGACTATCCCTTGGTACGCAGTATTTT	CASSLYAGLSLGTQYF
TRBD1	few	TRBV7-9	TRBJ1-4	TGTGCCAGCAGCCCCTACGGACAGGGTATATCTTCCGAAAAACTGTTTTTT	CASSPYGQGISSEKLFF
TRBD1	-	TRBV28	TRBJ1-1	TGTGCCAGCAGGGAGGACAGGGCCTATAATGAAGCTTTCTTT	CASREDRAYNEAFF
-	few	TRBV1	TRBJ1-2	TGCACCAGCAGCCAAGATCCACGGGACAGGAGGTTAGACTATGGCTACACCTTC	CTSSQDPRDRRLDYGYTF
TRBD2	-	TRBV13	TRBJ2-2	TGTGCCAGCAGCAGAACTAGCGCCGGGGAGCTGTTTTTT	CASSRTSAGELFF
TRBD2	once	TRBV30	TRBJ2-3	TGTGCCTGGAGTGCTACTAGCGGGGGAAATACGCAGTATTTT	CAWSATSGGNTQYF
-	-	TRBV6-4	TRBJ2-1	TGTGCCAGCAGTGACTCAGGGGGGCAGGGGGACTACAATGAGCAGTTCTTC	CASSDSGGQGDYNEQFF
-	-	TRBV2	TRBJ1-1	TGTGCCAGCAGTGAACCAGGGATGAACACTGAAGCTTTCTTT	CASSEPGMNTEAFF
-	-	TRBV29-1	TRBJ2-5	TGCAGCGTTGACGGCCTAGGGGATCGATGGGAGACCCAGTACTTC	CSVDGLGDRWETQYF
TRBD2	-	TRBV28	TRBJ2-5	TGTGCCAGCAGTGGGACTAGCGGCCCAGAGACCCAGTACTTC	CASSGTSGPETQYF
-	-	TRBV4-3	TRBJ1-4	TGCGCCAGCAGCCAGAATGACAGGAAACCCAATGAAAAACTGTTTTTT	CASSQNDRKPNEKLFF
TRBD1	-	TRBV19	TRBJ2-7	TGTGCCAGCCAAGACAGGGGGATCTCCTACGAGCAGTACTTC	CASQDRGISYEQYF
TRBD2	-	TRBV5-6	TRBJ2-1	TGTGCCAGCAGCTTGGTGGGGGAGGGCCTCGGCAATGAGCAGTTCTTC	CASSLVGEGLGNEQFF
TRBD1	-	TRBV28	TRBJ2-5	TGTGCCAGCAGTTTGGGGATTGGCAGGGGGTTGTGGGGGGAGACCCAGTACTTC	CASSLGIGRGLWGETQYF
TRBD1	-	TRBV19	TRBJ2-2	TGTGCCAGTACCCCTACAGGGGGATGGGCCGGGGAGCTGTTTTTT	CASTPTGGWAGELFF
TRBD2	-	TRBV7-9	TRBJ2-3	TGTGCCAGCAGCCAGGCACGGGGAGGGACGACAGATACGCAGTATTTT	CASSQARGGTTDTQYF
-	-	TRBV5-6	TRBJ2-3	TGTGCCAGCAGCTTGCCAGGGGACATCCCTCCAGATACGCAGTATTTT	CASSLPGDIPPDTQYF
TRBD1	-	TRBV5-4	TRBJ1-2	TGTGCCAGCAGCTGGGGACAGCCATCTTTCTATGGCTACACCTTC	CASSWGQPSFYGYTF
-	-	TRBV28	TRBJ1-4	TGTGCCAGCAGTTTGTGGGGGAGGGAAAAACTGTTTTTT	CASSLWGREKLFF
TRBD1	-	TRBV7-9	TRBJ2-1	TGTGCCAGCAGCCAATCCCGGACAGGGGGCAGTGAGCAGTTCTTC	CASSQSRTGGSEQFF
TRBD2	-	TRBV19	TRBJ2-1	TGTGCCAGTAGCTCGGGCGGGAGCTCCTACAATGAGCAGTTCTTC	CASSSGGSSYNEQFF
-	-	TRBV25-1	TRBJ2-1	TGTGCCAGCAGTGAATCAGGGGAGCAGTTCTTC	CASSESGEQFF